This TCR beta chain comes out of a study of blood T cell repertoires in COVID-19. The CDR3 has 19 residues. Trimming cost V 3 bases and J 4 bases, with 27 bases left between them. CDR1 is SGHTA, CDR2 FQGNSA, per germline. The authors' processing: Amplification of reference gene primers provided the estimated nucleated cell counts. Here immunoSEQ multiplex PCR was the method, and the copy in TCRdb shows in-frame clones only, minus some. V and J calls plus clone size are reproduced from that table; the DNA served to infer D and trimming. The sample yields about 49,000 clones, 80% to 95% seen once. The source material was peripheral blood. The sequence derives from a man aged 55 to 70 with COVID-19, enrolled during active disease. V gene TRBV7-2 combines with J gene TRBJ1-2; no clear D. CDR3 region: CASSLSLTAETLLPYGYTF. CDR3 nucleotides: TGTGCCAGCAGCTTGAGTCTTACGGCGGAGACGCTCCTCCCCTATGGCTACACCTTC.